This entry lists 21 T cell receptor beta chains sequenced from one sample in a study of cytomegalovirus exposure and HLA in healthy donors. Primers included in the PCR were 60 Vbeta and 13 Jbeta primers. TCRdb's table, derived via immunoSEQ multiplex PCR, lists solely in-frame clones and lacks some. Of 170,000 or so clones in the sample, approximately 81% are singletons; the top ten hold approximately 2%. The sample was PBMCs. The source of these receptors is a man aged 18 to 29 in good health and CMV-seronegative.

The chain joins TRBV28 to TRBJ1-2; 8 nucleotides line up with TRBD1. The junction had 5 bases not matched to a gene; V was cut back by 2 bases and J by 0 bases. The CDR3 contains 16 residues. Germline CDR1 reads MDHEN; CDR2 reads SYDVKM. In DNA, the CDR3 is TGTGCCAGCAGTTTAGGGACAGGCTTATCTAACTATGGCTACACCTTC. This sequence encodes CASSLGTGLSNYGYTF.

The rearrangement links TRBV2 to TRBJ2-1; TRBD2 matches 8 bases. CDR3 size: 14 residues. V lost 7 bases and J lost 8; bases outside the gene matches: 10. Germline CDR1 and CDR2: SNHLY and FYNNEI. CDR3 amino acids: CASNRGGWEDEQFF. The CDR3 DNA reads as TGTGCCAGCAATCGGGGGGGTTGGGAGGATGAGCAGTTCTTC.

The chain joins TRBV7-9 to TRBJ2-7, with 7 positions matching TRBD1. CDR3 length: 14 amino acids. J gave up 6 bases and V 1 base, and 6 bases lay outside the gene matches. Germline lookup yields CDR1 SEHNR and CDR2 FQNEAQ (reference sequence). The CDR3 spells CASSLVGRGIEQYF. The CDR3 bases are TGTGCCAGCAGCTTAGTCGGCAGGGGGATCGAGCAGTACTTC.

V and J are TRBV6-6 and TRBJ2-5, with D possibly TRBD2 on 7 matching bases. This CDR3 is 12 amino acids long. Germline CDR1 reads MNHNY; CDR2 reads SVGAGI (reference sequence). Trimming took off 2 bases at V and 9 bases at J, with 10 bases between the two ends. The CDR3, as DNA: TGTGCCAGCAGTTACGGGGGGGCAGCCCAGTACTTC. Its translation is CASSYGGAAQYF.

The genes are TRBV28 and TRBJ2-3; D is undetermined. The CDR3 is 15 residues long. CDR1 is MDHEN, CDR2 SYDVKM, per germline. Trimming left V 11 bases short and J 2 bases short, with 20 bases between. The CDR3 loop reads CAGPRGSGATDTQYF. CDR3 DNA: TGTGCCGGGCCCCGTGGGTCCGGTGCCACAGATACGCAGTATTTT.

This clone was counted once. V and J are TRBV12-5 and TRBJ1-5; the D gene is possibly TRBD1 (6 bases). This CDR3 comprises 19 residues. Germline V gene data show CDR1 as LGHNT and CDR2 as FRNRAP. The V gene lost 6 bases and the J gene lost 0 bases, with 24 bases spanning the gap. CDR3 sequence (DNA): TGTGCTAGTGGCCCCTCTCCGGGGGGCTTTGGTTATAGCAATCAGCCCCAGCATTTT. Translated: CASGPSPGGFGYSNQPQHF.

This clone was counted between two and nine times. The DNA for the CDR3 is TGTGCCAGCAGCCCAGGGGGGTCAGGTGGGGAAAAACTGTTTTTT. It specifies CASSPGGSGGEKLFF. This chain links TRBV28 with TRBJ1-4; 7 bases line up with TRBD1. Germline V CDR1 and CDR2: MDHEN, SYDVKM. Trimming at V came to 6 bases and at J to 8 bases, leaving 12 bases not matched to a gene. The length of the CDR3 is 15 residues.

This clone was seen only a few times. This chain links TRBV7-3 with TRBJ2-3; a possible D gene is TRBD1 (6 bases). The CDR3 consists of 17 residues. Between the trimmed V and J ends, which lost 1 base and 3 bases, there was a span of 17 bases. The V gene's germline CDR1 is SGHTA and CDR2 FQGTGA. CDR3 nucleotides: TGTGCCAGCAGCTTAAATGGGCCCGGGCAGGGGACAGATACGCAGTATTTT. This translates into CASSLNGPGQGTDTQYF.

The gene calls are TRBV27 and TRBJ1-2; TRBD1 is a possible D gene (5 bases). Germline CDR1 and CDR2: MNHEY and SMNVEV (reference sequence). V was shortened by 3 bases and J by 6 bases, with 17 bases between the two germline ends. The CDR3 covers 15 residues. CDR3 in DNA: TGTGCCAGCAGTTTCTATCCAGACAGATTCGATGGCTACACCTTC. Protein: CASSFYPDRFDGYTF.

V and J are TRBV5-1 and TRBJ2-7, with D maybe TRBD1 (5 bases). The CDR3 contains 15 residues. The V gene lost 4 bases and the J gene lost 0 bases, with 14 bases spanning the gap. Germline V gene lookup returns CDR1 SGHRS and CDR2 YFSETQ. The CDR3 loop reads CASSPPTVGSYEQYF. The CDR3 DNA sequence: TGCGCCAGCAGCCCACCGACAGTGGGCTCCTACGAGCAGTACTTC.

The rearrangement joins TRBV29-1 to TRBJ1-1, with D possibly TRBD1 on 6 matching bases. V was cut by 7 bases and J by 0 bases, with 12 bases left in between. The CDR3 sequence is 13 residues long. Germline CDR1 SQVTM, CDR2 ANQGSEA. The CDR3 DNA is TGCAGCGGGACGACAGGACTGAACACTGAAGCTTTCTTT. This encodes CSGTTGLNTEAFF. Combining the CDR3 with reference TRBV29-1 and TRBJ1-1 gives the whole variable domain SAVISQKPSRDICQRGTSLTIQCQVDSQVTMMFWYRQQPGQSLTLIATANQGSEATYESGFVIDKFPISRPNLTFSTLTVSNMSPEDSSIYLCSGTTGLNTEAFFGQGTRLTVV.

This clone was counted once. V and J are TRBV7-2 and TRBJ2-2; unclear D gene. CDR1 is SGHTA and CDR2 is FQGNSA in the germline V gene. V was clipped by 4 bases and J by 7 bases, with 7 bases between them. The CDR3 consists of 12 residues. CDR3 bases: TGTGCCAGCAGCTCCCCAGGCGGGGAGCTGTTTTTT. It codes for CASSSPGGELFF.

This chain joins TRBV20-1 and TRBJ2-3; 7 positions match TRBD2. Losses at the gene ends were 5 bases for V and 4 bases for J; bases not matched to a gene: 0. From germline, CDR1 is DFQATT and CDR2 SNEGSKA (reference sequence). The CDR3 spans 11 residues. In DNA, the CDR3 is TGCAGTGCTGGACTAGCAGATACGCAGTATTTT. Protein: CSAGLADTQYF.

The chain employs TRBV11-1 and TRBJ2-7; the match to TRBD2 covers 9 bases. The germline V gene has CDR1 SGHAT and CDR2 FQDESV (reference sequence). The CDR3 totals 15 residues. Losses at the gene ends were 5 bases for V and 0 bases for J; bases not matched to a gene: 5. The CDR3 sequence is CASSEAGGHSYEQYF. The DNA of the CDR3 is TGTGCCAGCAGCGAAGCGGGGGGTCACTCCTACGAGCAGTACTTC.

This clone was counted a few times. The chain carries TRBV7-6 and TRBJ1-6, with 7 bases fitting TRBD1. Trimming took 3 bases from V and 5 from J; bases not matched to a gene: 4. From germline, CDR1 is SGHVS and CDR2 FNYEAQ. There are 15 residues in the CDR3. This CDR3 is CASSLRGTDNSPLHF. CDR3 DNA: TGTGCCAGCAGCTTGAGGGGGACAGATAATTCACCCCTCCACTTT.

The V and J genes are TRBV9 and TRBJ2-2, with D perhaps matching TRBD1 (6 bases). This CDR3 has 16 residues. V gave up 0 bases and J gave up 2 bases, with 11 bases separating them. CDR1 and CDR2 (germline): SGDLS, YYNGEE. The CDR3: CASSVEGTPNTGELFF. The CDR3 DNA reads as TGTGCCAGCAGCGTAGAGGGGACACCAAACACCGGGGAGCTGTTTTTT.

CDR3 sequence (DNA): TGTGCCAGCAGTGCCCAGCGGGGGGCCCTCTGGGAGACCCAGTACTTC. Its protein product is CASSAQRGALWETQYF. The chain employs TRBV27 and TRBJ2-5, with 9 bases matching TRBD2. The CDR3 runs 16 residues. V was clipped by 5 bases and J by 5 bases; unmatched bases: 12. Germline V gene lookup returns CDR1 MNHEY and CDR2 SMNVEV (reference sequence).

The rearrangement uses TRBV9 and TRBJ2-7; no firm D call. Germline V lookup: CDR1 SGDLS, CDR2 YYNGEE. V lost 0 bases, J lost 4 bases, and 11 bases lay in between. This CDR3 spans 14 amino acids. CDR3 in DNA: TGTGCCAGCAGCGTAGGAGGCGTTGGGTACGAGCAGTACTTC. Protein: CASSVGGVGYEQYF.

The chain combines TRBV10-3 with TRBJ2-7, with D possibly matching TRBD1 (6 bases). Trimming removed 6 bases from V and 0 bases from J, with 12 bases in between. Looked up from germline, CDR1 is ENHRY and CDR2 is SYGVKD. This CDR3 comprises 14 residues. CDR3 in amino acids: CAIRPGHLSYEQYF. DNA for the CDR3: TGTGCCATCAGACCGGGACACCTCTCCTACGAGCAGTACTTC.

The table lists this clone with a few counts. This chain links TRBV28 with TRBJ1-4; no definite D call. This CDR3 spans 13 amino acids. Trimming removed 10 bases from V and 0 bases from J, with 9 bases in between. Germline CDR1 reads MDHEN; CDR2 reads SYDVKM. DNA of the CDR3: TGTGCCACCGAGGATGCAACTAATGAAAAACTGTTTTTT. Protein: CATEDATNEKLFF.

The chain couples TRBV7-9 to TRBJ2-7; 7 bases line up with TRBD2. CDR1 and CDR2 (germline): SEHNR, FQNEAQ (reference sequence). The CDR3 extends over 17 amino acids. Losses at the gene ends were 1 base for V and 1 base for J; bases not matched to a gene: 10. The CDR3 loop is CASSLGGLAALSYEQYF. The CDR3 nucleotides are TGTGCCAGCAGCTTAGGGGGCCTAGCGGCGCTGTCCTACGAGCAGTACTTC.